This T cell receptor beta chain was recorded in a study of blood T cell repertoires in COVID-19 (dated by TCRdb to about 2020). With respect to the entire study: For ImmuneRACE Cohort 3, a participant was defined as recovered based on two consecutive negative NP/OP PCR tests, clearance by a healthcare professional, or resolution of symptoms. Collaborator samples came from the United States, Italy and Spain and covered acute and convalescent phases of COVID-19. The prospective study material was composed of cDNA or gDNA derived from T cells, B-cell-depleted T cells, or PBMCs. Deeply sampled blood TCRbeta repertoires from subjects exposed to, actively infected with, or recovered from COVID-19 were included in the dataset. The repertoires were made available in a free public database intended to serve as a resource for research on the immune response to SARS-CoV-2. Samples were obtained from the ongoing ImmuneRACE study (first 160 participants) and from about 1,300 subjects provided by 6 global collaborators. Sample metadata almost always included a de-identified subject ID, COVID-19 status, age in years and sex. Where available, HLA class I and class II types were taken from metadata supplied by the sample provider and were not determined by assay-based typing.

The germline V end is reduced by 7 bases and the J end by 6 bases; junction bases left unmatched: 15. The CDR3 runs 16 residues from the cysteine to the phenylalanine. Just the 48-base CDR3 DNA is kept, in frame starting at base 1. Looking up the germline V gene yields CDR1 MDHEN and CDR2 SYDVKM. The count of this clone is one. Its binding antigen is unknown. Within one base of it there is no much larger clone, and no base qualities were kept. Participants in the prospective study were aged 18 to 89 years, lived in 20 to 25 United States geographic areas, and enrolled through a virtual design. In the prospective study, participants were assigned to cohorts based on the clinical history participants reported in a screening survey and a study questionnaire. Each participant in the prospective study had whole blood, serum and a nasopharyngeal or oropharyngeal swab collected by mobile phlebotomists. Prospective study participants could optionally give additional blood draws and questionnaires over a roughly two-month period. Before DNA extraction, blood samples from the prospective study were shipped at room temperature or frozen.

TCRbeta CDR3 regions were amplified from genomic DNA using the immunoSEQ Assay, a bias-controlled multiplex PCR. The authors processed their data as follows. Within the assay, amplification of reference gene primers was used to estimate how many nucleated cells each sample contained. To quantify the absolute abundance of each unique TCRbeta CDR3 rearrangement, sequence reads were collapsed and filtered. For each sample, productive Simpson clonality was calculated as the square root of Simpson's diversity index over productive rearrangements. Entries here come from immuneACCESS through TCRdb and include only in-frame sequences with V and J called. Some clones fail to appear in such tables; in the studies checked, an unresolved V gene covers under half of the shortfall, and the cause of the remainder is unknown. For V, J and clone size, that table is used; D and trimming come from the DNA. The sample has approximately 150,000 clones on record, around 80% of them singletons. The ten largest make up around 17% of the sample.

The paper's findings and limits, for the study overall: The amount of clinical and demographic metadata varied by source and participant and was provided uncurated.

The sequence was collected from a woman between 70 and 85 years old in a cohort exposed to, infected with or recovered from COVID-19 (not recorded which). The sequence joins TRBV28 to TRBJ2-3; a stretch of 8 junction bases matches TRBD1. Sequencing used PBMCs or T cells enriched from blood (not recorded which). The CDR3 sequence is CASTTAGGGRGDTQYF. In nucleotide form, the sequence is TGTGCCAGCACCACTGCAGGGGGCGGGCGAGGGGATACGCAGTATTTT.